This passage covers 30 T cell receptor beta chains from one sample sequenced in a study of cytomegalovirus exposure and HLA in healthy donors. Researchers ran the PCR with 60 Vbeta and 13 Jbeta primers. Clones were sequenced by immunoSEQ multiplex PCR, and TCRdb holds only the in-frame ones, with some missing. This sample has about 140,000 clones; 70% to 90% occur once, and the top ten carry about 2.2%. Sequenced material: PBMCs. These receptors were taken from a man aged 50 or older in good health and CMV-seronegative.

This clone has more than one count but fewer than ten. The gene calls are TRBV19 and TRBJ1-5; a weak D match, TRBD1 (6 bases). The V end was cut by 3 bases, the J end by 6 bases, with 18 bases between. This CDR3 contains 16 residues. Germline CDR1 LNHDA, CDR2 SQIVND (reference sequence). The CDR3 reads CASSIGRGGRGQPQHF. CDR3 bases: TGTGCCAGTAGTATTGGGAGGGGGGGCCGAGGTCAGCCCCAGCATTTT.

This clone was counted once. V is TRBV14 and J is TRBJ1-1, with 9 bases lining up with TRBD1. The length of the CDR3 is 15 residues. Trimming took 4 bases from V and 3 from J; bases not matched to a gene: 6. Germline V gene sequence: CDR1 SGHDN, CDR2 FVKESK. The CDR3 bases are TGTGCCAGCAGCCTCCGGGACAGGGACTACACTGAAGCTTTCTTT. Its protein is CASSLRDRDYTEAFF.

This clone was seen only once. The CDR3 region is CASSSGTAGFSYEQYF. Here the CDR3 DNA reads TGTGCCAGCAGTTCCGGGACAGCCGGGTTCTCCTACGAGCAGTACTTC. The V and J genes are TRBV6-5 and TRBJ2-7, with 7 bases fitting TRBD1. Unmatched junction bases numbered 9, after V lost 4 bases and J lost 0 bases. Per germline, CDR1 MNHEY and CDR2 SVGAGI. This CDR3 comprises 16 residues.

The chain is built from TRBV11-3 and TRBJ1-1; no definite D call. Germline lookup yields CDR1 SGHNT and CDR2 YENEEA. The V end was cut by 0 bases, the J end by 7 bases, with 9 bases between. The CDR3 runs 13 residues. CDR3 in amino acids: CASSLDRVDEAFF. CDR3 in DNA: TGTGCCAGCAGCTTAGATCGCGTTGATGAAGCTTTCTTT.

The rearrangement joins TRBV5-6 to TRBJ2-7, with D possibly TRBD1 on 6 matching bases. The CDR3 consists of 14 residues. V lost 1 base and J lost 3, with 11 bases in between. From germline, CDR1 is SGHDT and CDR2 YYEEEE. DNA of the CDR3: TGTGCCAGCAGCTTGAGGACAGATATCTACGAGCAGTACTTC. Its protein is CASSLRTDIYEQYF. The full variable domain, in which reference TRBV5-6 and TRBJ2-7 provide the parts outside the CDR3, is DAGVTQSPTHLIKTRGQQVTLRCSPKSGHDTVSWYQQALGQGPQFIFQYYEEEERQRGNFPDRFSGHQFPNYSSELNVNALLLGDSALYLCASSLRTDIYEQYFGPGTRLTVT.

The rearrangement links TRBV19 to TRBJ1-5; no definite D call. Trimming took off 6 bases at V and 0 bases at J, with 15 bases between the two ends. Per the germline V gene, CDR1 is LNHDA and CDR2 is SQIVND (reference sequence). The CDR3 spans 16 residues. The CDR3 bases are TGTGCCAGTAGGCCTCGAACAGACGCTAGCAATCAGCCCCAGCATTTT. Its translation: CASRPRTDASNQPQHF.

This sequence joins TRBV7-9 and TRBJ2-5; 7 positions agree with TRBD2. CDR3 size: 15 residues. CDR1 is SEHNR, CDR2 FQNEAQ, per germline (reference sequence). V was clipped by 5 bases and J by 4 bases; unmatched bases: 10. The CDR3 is CASSPRGLVTETQYF. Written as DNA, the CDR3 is TGTGCCAGCAGCCCCCGCGGACTAGTTACAGAGACCCAGTACTTC.

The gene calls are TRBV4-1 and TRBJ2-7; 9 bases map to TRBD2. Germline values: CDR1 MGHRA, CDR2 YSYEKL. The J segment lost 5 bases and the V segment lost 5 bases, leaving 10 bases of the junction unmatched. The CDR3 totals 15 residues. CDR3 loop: CASSGHSGSINEQYF. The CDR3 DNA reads TGCGCCAGCAGCGGACATAGCGGGAGTATCAACGAGCAGTACTTC.

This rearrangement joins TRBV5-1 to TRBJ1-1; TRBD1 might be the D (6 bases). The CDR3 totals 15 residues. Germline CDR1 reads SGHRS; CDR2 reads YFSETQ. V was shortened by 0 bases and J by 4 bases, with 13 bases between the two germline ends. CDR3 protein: CASSLAVGRGTEAFF. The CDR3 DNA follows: TGCGCCAGCAGCTTGGCCGTTGGCAGGGGCACTGAAGCTTTCTTT.

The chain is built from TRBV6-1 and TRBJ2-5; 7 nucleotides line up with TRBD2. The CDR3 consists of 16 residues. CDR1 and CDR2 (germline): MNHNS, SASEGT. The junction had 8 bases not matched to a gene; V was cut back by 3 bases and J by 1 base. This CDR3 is CASSDLRELGQETQYF. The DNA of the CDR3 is TGTGCCAGCAGTGACTTGCGGGAGCTTGGCCAAGAGACCCAGTACTTC.

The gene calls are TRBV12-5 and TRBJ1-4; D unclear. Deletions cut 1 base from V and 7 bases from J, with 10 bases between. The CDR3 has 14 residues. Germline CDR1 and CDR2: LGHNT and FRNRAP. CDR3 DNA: TGTGCTAGTGGTTTGGCGGGGTCTGGTGAAAAACTGTTTTTT. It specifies CASGLAGSGEKLFF.

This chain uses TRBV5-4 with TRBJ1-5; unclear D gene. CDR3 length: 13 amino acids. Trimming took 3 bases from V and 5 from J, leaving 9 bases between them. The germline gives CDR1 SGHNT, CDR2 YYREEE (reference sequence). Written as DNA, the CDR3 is TGTGCCAGCAGCTCCGACTTGGATCAGCCCCAGCATTTT. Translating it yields CASSSDLDQPQHF.

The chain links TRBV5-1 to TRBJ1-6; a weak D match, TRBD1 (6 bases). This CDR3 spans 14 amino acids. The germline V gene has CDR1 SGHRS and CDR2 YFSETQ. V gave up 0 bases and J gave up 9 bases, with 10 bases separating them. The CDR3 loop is CASSLGQGSSPLHF. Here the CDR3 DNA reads TGCGCCAGCAGCTTGGGCCAGGGGAGTTCACCCCTCCACTTT.

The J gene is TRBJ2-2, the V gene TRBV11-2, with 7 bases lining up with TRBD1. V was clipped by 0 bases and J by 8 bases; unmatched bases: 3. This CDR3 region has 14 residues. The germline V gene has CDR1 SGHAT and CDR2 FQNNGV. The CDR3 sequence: CASSLETGRGELFF. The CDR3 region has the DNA TGTGCCAGCAGCTTAGAGACAGGGAGAGGGGAGCTGTTTTTT.

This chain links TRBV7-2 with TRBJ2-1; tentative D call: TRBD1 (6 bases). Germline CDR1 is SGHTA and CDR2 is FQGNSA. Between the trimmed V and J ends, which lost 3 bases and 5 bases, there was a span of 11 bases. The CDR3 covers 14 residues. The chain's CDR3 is CASSFDRSDNEQFF. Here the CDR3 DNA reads TGTGCCAGCAGCTTCGACAGGAGTGACAATGAGCAGTTCTTC.

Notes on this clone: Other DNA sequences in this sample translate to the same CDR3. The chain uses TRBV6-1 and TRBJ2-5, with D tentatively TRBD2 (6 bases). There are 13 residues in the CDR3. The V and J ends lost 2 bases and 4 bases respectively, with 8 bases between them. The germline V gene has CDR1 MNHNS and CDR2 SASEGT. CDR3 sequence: CASSERRGETQYF. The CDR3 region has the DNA TGTGCCAGCAGTGAACGGCGGGGAGAGACCCAGTACTTC.

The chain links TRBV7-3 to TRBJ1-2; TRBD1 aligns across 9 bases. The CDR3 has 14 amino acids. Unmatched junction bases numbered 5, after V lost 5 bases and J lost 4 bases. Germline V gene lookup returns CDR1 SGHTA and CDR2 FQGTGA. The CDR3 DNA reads TGTGCCAGCAGCCTGGGACAGGGCCTCTATGGCTACACCTTC. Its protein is CASSLGQGLYGYTF.

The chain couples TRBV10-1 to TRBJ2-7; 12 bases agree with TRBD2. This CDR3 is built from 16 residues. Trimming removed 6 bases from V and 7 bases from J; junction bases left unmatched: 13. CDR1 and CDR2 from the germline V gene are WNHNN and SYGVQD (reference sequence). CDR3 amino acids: CASRFSLAGGPREQYF. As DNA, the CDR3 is TGCGCCAGCAGATTTTCGCTAGCGGGAGGGCCTCGGGAGCAGTACTTC.

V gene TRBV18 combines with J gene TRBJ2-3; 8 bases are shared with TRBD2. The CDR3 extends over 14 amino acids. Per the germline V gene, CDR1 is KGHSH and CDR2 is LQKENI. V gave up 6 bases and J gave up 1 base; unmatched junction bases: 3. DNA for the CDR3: TGTGCCAGCTCCCCTAGCGGGCGCACAGATACGCAGTATTTT. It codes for CASSPSGRTDTQYF.

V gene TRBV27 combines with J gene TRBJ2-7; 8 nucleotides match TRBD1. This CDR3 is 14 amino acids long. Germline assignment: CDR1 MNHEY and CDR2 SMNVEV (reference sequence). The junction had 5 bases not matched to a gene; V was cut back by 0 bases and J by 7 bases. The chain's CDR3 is CASSLSRRDREQYF. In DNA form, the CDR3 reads TGTGCCAGCAGTTTATCGCGAAGGGACAGGGAGCAGTACTTC.

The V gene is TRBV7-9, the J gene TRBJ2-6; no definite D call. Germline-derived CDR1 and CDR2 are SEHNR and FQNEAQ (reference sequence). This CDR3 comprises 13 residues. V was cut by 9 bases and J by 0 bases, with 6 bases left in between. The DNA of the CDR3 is TGTGCCAGTTCACACTCTGGGGCCAACGTCCTGACTTTC. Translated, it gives CASSHSGANVLTF.

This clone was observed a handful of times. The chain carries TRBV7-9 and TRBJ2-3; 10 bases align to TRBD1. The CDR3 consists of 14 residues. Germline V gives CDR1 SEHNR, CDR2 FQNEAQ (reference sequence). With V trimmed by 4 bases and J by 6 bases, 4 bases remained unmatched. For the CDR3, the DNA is TGTGCCAGCAGCTCGGACAGGGGGGGTGATACGCAGTATTTT. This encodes CASSSDRGGDTQYF. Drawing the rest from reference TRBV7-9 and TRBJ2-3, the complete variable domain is DTGVSQNPRHKITKRGQNVTFRCDPISEHNRLYWYRQTLGQGPEFLTYFQNEAQLEKSRLLSDRFSAERPKGSFSTLEIQRTEQGDSAMYLCASSSDRGGDTQYFGPGTRLTVL.

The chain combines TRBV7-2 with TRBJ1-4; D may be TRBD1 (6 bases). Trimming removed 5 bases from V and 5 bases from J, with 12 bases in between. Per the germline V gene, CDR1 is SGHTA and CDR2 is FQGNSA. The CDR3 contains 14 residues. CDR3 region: CASSLYGQNEKLFF. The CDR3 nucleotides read TGTGCCAGCAGCCTCTACGGACAGAATGAAAAACTGTTTTTT.

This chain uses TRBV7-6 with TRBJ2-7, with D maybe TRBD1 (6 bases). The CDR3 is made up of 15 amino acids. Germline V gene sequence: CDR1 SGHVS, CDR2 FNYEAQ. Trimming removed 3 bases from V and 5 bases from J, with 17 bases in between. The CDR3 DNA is TGTGCCAGCAGCTTCCAGCAGGCCAGGGGCCACGAGCAGTACTTC. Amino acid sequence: CASSFQQARGHEQYF.

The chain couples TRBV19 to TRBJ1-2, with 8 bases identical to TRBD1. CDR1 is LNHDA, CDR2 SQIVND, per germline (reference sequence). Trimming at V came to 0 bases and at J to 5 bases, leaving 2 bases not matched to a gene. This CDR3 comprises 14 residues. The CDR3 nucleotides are TGTGCCAGTAGTATAGACAGGGGGCTTTATGGCTACACCTTC. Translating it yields CASSIDRGLYGYTF.

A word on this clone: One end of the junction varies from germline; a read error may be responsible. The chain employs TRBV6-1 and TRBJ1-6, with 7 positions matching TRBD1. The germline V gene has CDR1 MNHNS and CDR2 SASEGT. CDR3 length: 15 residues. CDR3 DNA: TGTGCCAGCAGTGAAAGGCCTAACAGGGGCCGCGTTTCTGACTTT. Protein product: CASSERPNRGRVSDF.

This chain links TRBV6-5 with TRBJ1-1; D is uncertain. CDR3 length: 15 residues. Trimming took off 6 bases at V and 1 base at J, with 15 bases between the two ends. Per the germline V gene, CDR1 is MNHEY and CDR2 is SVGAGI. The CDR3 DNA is TGTGCCAGCAGGCACCCCGGGTCTGCGAACACTGAAGCTTTCTTT. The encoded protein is CASRHPGSANTEAFF.

DNA for the CDR3: TGCGCCAGCGGACAGGGCGACACAGATACGCAGTATTTT. It encodes CASGQGDTDTQYF. The V call is TRBV10-2, the J call TRBJ2-3; 8 bases match TRBD1. J lost 2 bases, V lost 8 bases, and 3 bases had no gene match. Germline loops: CDR1 WSHSY, CDR2 SAAADI. The CDR3 covers 13 residues.

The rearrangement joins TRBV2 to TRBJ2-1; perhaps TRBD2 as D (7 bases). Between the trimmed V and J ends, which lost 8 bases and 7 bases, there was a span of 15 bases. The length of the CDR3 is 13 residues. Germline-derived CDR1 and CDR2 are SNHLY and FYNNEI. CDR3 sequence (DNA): TGTGCCAGCCGGACTAGGGGGGCTAATGAGCAGTTCTTC. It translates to CASRTRGANEQFF.

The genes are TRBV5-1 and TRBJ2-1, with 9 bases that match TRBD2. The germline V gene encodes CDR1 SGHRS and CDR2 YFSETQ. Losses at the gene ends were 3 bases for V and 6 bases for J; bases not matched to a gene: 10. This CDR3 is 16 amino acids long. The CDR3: CASSSSGGRVANEQFF. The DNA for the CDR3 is TGCGCCAGCAGCTCGAGTGGCGGGAGGGTTGCCAATGAGCAGTTCTTC.